These T cell receptor beta chains were read from a single sample in a study of neurological immune-mediated disorders. A single record per CDR3 protein comes from TCRdb applying MiXCR to the 5' RACE reads. The data contain about 62,000 distinct CDR3 sequences, around 3.8% of them singletons. The specimen sequenced was PBMCs. All receptors derive from a woman in her forties or fifties with multiple sclerosis. CDR3s include the opening cysteine and the closing phenylalanine or tryptophan. The D gene is left open where the match is weak. Clone size appears in some rows only: once, few, many, or a class for an expanded clone.

len,d_gene,j_gene,v_gene,abundance,CDR3nt,CDR3aa
16,TRBD2,TRBJ2-3,TRBV7-2,many,TGTGCCAGCAGCCCCAGGACTAGCGGGAGGGTAGATACGCAGTATTTT,CASSPRTSGRVDTQYF
13,.,TRBJ2-3,TRBV7-3,many,TGTGCCAGCAGCCCGTGGTGGGGAGATACGCAGTATTTT,CASSPWWGDTQYF
14,.,TRBJ2-3,TRBV19,.,TGTGCCAGTAGTACCGGACAGCTCACAGATACGCAGTATTTT,CASSTGQLTDTQYF
17,TRBD2,TRBJ2-3,TRBV20-1,many,TGCAGTGCTTTCCCCGGGACTAGCGGGATTAGCACAGATACGCAGTATTTT,CSAFPGTSGISTDTQYF
15,.,TRBJ1-1,TRBV7-2,many,TGTGCCAGCAGCTTAGAGCCCGGGGGGAACACTGAAGCTTTCTTT,CASSLEPGGNTEAFF
14,.,TRBJ1-5,TRBV11-2,many,TGTGCCAGCAGCTTACGGGCAGCAAATCAGCCCCAGCATTTT,CASSLRAANQPQHF
16,TRBD2,TRBJ2-3,TRBV7-2,.,TGTGCCAGCAGCGTAGGACTAGCGGGGATCACAGATACGCAGTATTTT,CASSVGLAGITDTQYF
13,.,TRBJ2-1,TRBV5-5,many,TGTGCCAGCAGCTTAAGGGCAGGAAATGAGCAGTTCTTC,CASSLRAGNEQFF
15,.,TRBJ2-4,TRBV5-1,many,TGCGCCAGCTCGGTCTCGGCAGGGGCCAAAAACATTCAGTACTTC,CASSVSAGAKNIQYF
13,.,TRBJ1-1,TRBV24-1,many,TGTGCCACCAGTGATTACCAGGGCACTGAAGCTTTCTTT,CATSDYQGTEAFF
16,.,TRBJ2-2,TRBV7-2,many,TGTGCCAGCAGCCAAGGGGCAGGGGCCGGCACCGGGGAGCTGTTTTTT,CASSQGAGAGTGELFF
14,.,TRBJ1-6,TRBV21-1,many,TGTGCCGGTTTCAGGGGCTCCTATAATTCACCCCTCCACTTT,CAGFRGSYNSPLHF
12,.,TRBJ2-7,TRBV6-1,many,TGTGCCAGCACTCACACCTCCTACGAGCAGTACTTC,CASTHTSYEQYF
16,.,TRBJ2-5,TRBV5-1,many,TGCGCCAGCAGCTCTGGATTTGCGGCTGGCCAAGAGACCCAGTACTTC,CASSSGFAAGQETQYF